This TCR beta chain was recovered during a study of blood T cell repertoires in COVID-19. Clones were sequenced by immunoSEQ multiplex PCR, and TCRdb holds only the in-frame ones, with some missing. This sample has 400,000 to 500,000 clones, with around nine tenths found just once. Per germline, CDR1 MNHEY and CDR2 SVGAGI. The CDR3 covers 16 residues. V lost 0 bases to trimming and J lost 8 bases; unmatched junction nucleotides: 5. The V gene is TRBV6-5, the J gene TRBJ1-4; 11 nucleotides agree with TRBD1. This TCR came from a woman aged 18-30 years who had been exposed to COVID-19. The sequenced sample consisted of PBMCs or T cells enriched from blood (not recorded which). The CDR3 protein is CASSYSTDRGHEKLFF. The CDR3 DNA sequence: TGTGCCAGCAGTTACTCGACGGACAGGGGGCACGAAAAACTGTTTTTT.